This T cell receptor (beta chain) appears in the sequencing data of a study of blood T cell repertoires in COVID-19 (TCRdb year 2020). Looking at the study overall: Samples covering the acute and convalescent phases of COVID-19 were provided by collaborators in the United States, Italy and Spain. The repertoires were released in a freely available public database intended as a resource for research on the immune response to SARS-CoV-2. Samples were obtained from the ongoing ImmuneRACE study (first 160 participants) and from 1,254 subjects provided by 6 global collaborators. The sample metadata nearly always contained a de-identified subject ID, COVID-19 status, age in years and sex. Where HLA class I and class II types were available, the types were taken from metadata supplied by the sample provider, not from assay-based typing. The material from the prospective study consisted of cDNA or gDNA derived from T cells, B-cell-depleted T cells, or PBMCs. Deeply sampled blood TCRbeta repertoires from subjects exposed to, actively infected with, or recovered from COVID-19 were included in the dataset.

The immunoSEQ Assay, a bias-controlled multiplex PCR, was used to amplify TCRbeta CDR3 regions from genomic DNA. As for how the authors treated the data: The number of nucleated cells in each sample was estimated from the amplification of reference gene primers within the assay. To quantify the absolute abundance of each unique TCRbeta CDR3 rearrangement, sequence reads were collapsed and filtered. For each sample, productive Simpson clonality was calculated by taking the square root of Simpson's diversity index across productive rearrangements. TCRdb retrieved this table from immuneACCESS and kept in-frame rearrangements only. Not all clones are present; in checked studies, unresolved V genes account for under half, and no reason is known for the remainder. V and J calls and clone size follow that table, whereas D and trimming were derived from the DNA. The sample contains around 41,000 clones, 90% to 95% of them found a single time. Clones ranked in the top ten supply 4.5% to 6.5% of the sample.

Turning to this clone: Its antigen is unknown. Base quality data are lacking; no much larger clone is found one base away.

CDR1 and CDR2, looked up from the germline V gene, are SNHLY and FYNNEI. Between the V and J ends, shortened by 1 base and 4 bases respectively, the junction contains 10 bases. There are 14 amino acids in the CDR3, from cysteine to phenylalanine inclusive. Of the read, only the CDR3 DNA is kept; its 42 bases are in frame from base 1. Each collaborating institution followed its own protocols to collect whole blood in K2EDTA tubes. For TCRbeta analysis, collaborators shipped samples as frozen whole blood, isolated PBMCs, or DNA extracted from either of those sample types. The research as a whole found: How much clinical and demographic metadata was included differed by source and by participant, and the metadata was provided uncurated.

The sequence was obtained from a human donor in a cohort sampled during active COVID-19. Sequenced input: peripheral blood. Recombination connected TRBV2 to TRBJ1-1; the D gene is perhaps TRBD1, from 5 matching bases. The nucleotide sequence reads TGTGCCAGCAGTGAAGTTCCGGGGGGCACTGAAGCTTTCTTT. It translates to CASSEVPGGTEAFF.